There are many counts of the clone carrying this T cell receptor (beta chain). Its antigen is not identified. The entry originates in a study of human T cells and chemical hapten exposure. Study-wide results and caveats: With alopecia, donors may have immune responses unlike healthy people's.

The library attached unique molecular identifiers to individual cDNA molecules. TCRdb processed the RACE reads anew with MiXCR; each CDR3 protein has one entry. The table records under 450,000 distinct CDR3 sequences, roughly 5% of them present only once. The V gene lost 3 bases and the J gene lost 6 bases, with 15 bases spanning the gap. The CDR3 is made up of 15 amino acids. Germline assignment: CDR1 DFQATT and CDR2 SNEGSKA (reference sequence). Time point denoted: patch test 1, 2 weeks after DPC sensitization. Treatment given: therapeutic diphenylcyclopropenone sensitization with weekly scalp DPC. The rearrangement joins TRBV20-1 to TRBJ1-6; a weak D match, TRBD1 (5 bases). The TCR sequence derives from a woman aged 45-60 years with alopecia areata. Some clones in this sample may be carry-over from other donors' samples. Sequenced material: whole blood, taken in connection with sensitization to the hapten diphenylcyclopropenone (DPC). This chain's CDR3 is CSASRGADSNSPLHF. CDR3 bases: TGCAGTGCTAGCAGAGGGGCTGACAGTAATTCACCCCTCCACTTT.